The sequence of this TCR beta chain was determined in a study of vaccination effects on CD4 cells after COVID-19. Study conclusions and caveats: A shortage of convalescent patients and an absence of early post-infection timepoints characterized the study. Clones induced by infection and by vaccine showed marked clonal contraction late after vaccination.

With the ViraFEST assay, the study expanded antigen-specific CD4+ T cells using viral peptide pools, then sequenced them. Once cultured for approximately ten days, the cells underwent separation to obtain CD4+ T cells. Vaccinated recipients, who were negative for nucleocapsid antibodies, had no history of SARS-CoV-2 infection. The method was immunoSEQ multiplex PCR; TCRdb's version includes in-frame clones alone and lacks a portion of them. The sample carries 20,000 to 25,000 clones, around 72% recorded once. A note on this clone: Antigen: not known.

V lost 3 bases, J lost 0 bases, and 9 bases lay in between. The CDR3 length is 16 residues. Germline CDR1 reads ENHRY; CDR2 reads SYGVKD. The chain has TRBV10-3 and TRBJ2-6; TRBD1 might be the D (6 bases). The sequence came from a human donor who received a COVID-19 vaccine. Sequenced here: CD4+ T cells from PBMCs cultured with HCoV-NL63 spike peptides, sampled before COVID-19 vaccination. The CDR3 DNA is TGTGCCATCAGTGACACAGGGAGCTCTGGGGCCAACGTCCTGACTTTC. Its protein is CAISDTGSSGANVLTF.